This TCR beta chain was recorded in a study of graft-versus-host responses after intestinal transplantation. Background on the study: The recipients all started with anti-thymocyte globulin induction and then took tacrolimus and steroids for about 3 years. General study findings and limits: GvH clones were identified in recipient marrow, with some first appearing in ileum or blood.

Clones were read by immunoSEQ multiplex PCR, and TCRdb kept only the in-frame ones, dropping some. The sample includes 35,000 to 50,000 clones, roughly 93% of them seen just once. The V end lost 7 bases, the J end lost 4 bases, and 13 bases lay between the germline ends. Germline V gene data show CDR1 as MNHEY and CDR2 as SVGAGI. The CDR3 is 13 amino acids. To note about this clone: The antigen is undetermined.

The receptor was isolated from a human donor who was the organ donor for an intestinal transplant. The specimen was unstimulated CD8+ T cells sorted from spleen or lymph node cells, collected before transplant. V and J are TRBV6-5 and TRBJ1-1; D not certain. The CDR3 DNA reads TGTGCCAGCACCGAAGTCGGCACCACTGAAGCTTTCTTT. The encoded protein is CASTEVGTTEAFF.